The 13 T cell receptor beta chains presented below share a single source sample, sequenced in a study of blood T cell repertoires in COVID-19. The protocol was immunoSEQ multiplex PCR, while the TCRdb copy is restricted to in-frame clones and leaves out a portion. The table shows over 120,000 clones, with about 85% occurring only once. The sample taken for sequencing was peripheral blood. These TCRs come from a woman between 65 and 79 years old with COVID-19, enrolled during active disease.

V usage is TRBV3-1 (or the pseudogene TRBV3-2) and J usage is TRBJ1-2, with 7 bases matching TRBD1. CDR1 is LGHDT and CDR2 is YNNKEL in the germline V gene (reference sequence). The CDR3 extends over 16 amino acids. Trimming at V came to 3 bases and at J to 1 base, leaving 8 bases not matched to a gene. The CDR3 sequence is CASSHGGRGNNYGYTF. The CDR3 region has the DNA TGTGCCAGCAGCCATGGGGGCAGGGGGAATAACTATGGCTACACCTTC.

The count of this clone is one. This chain connects TRBV18 to TRBJ1-2; no definite D call. The CDR3 has 14 residues. V dropped 3 bases and J dropped 4 bases, with 12 bases sitting between them. Germline V gene sequence: CDR1 KGHSH, CDR2 LQKENI. CDR3 bases: TGTGCCAGCTCACCCGGGTGGGAGTCCTATGGCTACACCTTC. Amino acid sequence: CASSPGWESYGYTF. The full variable domain, its missing parts supplied by reference TRBV18 and TRBJ1-2, is NAGVMQNPRHLVRRRGQEARLRCSPMKGHSHVYWYRQLPEEGLKFMVYLQKENIIDESGMPKERFSAEFPKEGPSILRIQQVVRGDSAAYFCASSPGWESYGYTFGSGTRLTVV.

The rearrangement links TRBV2 to TRBJ2-2, with TRBD2 matching 10 bases. The CDR3 is made up of 17 amino acids. In germline, CDR1 is SNHLY, CDR2 FYNNEI. Trimming removed 4 bases from V and 1 base from J; junction bases left unmatched: 6. The CDR3: CASSAASSGGNTGELFF. For the CDR3, the DNA is TGTGCCAGCAGTGCCGCCTCTAGCGGGGGGAACACCGGGGAGCTGTTTTTT.

The rearrangement links TRBV25-1 to TRBJ1-1; 7 nucleotides align to TRBD1. The CDR3 covers 13 residues. The germline V gene has CDR1 MGHDK and CDR2 SYGVNS. Trimming removed 6 bases from V and 1 base from J; junction bases left unmatched: 2. CDR3 sequence: CASRQGPNTEAFF. DNA of the CDR3: TGTGCCAGCAGACAGGGGCCGAACACTGAAGCTTTCTTT.

The rearrangement joins TRBV3-1 (or the pseudogene TRBV3-2) to TRBJ2-5; maybe TRBD2 (6 bases). The V end was cut by 4 bases, the J end by 0 bases, with 15 bases between. The CDR3 has 16 residues. Germline values: CDR1 LGHDT, CDR2 YNNKEL (reference sequence). The CDR3 loop reads CASSPLRGTYQETQYF. In DNA form, the CDR3 reads TGTGCCAGCAGCCCCCTCCGGGGGACGTACCAAGAGACCCAGTACTTC.

The V gene is TRBV5-1, the J gene TRBJ2-1; D is possibly TRBD1 (5 bases). From germline, CDR1 is SGHRS and CDR2 YFSETQ. This CDR3 comprises 15 residues. V lost 3 bases to trimming and J lost 8 bases, with 18 bases between them. CDR3 in DNA: TGCGCCAGCAGCTGGGAATTAGGGGTCGCATATGAGCAGTTCTTC. It specifies CASSWELGVAYEQFF.

The CDR3 DNA reads TGTGCCAGCAGTGATGGACAGGGCGACTATGGCTACACCTTC. It yields the protein CASSDGQGDYGYTF. J is TRBJ1-2 and V is TRBV2, with 8 bases that match TRBD1. V dropped 3 bases and J dropped 3; count of bases not matched to a gene: 3. The CDR3 spans 14 residues. Looked up from germline, CDR1 is SNHLY and CDR2 is FYNNEI.

The CDR3 DNA reads TGTGCCAGCAGCCCCTGGACAGGAAGTTCCTACGAGCAGTACTTC. Translation gives CASSPWTGSSYEQYF. The chain is built from TRBV5-5 and TRBJ2-7; 7 bases match TRBD1. V shed 4 bases and J 1 base; nucleotides not matched to a gene: 8. Looked up from germline, CDR1 is SGHKS and CDR2 is YYEKEE (reference sequence). CDR3 length: 15 amino acids.

This sequence joins TRBV5-6 and TRBJ1-5, with 7 bases matching TRBD1. From germline, CDR1 is SGHDT and CDR2 YYEEEE. Trimming cost V 6 bases and J 4 bases; bases outside gene matches: 13. The CDR3 sequence is 16 residues long. CDR3: CASTPGEGARNQPQHF. In DNA form, the CDR3 reads TGTGCCAGCACCCCGGGTGAGGGGGCGCGGAATCAGCCCCAGCATTTT.

Note on this clone: One end of the junction is discordant with germline, which a read error may explain. The chain employs TRBV10-3 and TRBJ1-1; D gene unclear. Germline values: CDR1 ENHRY, CDR2 SYGVKD. This CDR3 is built from 13 residues. CDR3 loop: CAINEDYNTEAFF. The CDR3 DNA is TGTGCCATCAATGAGGACTACAACACTGAAGCTTTCTTT.

V gene TRBV24-1 combines with J gene TRBJ2-7; 7 bases agree with TRBD1. The CDR3 spans 15 residues. Trimming cost V 5 bases and J 3 bases; bases outside gene matches: 9. Germline lookup yields CDR1 KGHDR and CDR2 SFDVKD. CDR3 sequence reads: CATSAPTGNVYEQYF. The CDR3 DNA is TGTGCCACCAGTGCTCCGACAGGGAATGTCTACGAGCAGTACTTC.

The chain joins TRBV12-3 or TRBV12-4 to TRBJ1-1; a weak D match, TRBD1 (5 bases). The CDR3 is 12 amino acids. V was cut by 8 bases and J by 7 bases, with 14 bases left in between. CDR3 sequence: CASLLGGNEAFF. The CDR3 DNA sequence: TGTGCCAGCCTCTTGGGGGGAAATGAAGCTTTCTTT.

The rearrangement joins TRBV18 to TRBJ2-3, with D possibly being TRBD1 (5 bases). Germline lookup yields CDR1 KGHSH and CDR2 LQKENI. The CDR3 is made up of 13 amino acids. The ends were cut back, 3 bases at V and 6 bases at J, with 10 bases in the middle. CDR3 bases: TGTGCCAGCTCACCGAACAAGGGGGATACGCAGTATTTT. It translates to CASSPNKGDTQYF.